These T cell receptor beta chains were read from a single sample in a study of response to subunit inactivated influenza vaccine. Each CDR3 protein gets one entry after TCRdb re-called the RT-PCR reads with MiXCR. The sample lists 500,000 to 600,000 distinct CDR3 sequences; less than 10% were seen once. The sequences come from PBMCs from blood, collected around 25 months after vaccination. Source of these receptors: a man aged 50 to 69 who received an inactivated influenza vaccine. Both conserved end residues are part of each CDR3.

TRBV28,CASSLYFQVGHVYEQYF
TRBV7-2,CASKSGGQGTRGNTIYF
TRBV7-9,CASSLGVGGRLNTEAFF
TRBV24-1,CATSDLGSYEQYF
TRBV5-6,CASSLYGGSLNTEAFF
TRBV4-3,CASSQDLRGKETQYF
TRBV5-1,CASSLRRLDEQFF
TRBV20-1,CSARDPPRESINYGYTF
TRBV2,CASTTLAGGWDTQYF
TRBV4-2,CASSQGGGLIDSKNIQYF
TRBV20-1,CSAIPLAGAAPHNTDTQYF
TRBV7-2,CASSPGLAGTYEQYF
TRBV19,CASSIGTGYYNEQFF
TRBV20-1,CSALPSTGNQPQHF
TRBV29-1,CSVARAETQYF
TRBV3-1,CASSPAGIVTEAFF
TRBV7-2,CASSLGTQSEQFF
TRBV4-1,CASSQTLSAATDTQYF
TRBV4-2,CASSQDSGSIYEQYF
TRBV7-7,CASSPHSGRALNEQFF
TRBV6-2/TRBV6-3,CASRVRDRYTGELFF
TRBV12-3/TRBV12-4,CASSLGHQTYEQYF
TRBV29-1,CSAEGELGVEQFF
TRBV5-5,CASSLTDYNEQFF
TRBV11-2,CASSLGGGAPPNEQFF
TRBV7-2,CASSLAQGSNYGYTF
TRBV7-2,CASSLAQAGGFAEQFF
TRBV4-3,CASSQDPGARWDGYTF
TRBV19,CASSHLNSNQPQHF
TRBV4-3,CASSLGTNNQPQHF
TRBV5-1,CASSLGSGTSTDTQYF
TRBV6-1,CACSSSGRVGYTF
TRBV6-9,CASSYNRRTSGSSGELFF
TRBV20-1,CSASGSNFGANVLTF
TRBV2,CASSGRLTNEKLFF
TRBV4-1,CASSPWGPNNSPLHF
TRBV20-1,CSASMVSWTEAFF
TRBV5-4,CASSPGGGVYEQYF
TRBV4-2,CASSRPTVTDTQYF
TRBV18,CASSPLEYDYGYTF
TRBV20-1,CSARGQGEDLSTF